Following are 2 T cell receptor beta chains from one sample sequenced in a study of blood T cells in healthy people across ages. Alongside a J-beta primer mix, a sample-barcoded 5' primer served in a second PCR lasting about 7 to 12 cycles. MiXCR, run by TCRdb on the 5' RACE reads, gives a single entry per CDR3 protein. The sample shows around 1,000,000 distinct CDR3 sequences, roughly a quarter of them seen only once. These same records also appear under a second study, on T cells of mothers and their children.

The source material was blood. The receptors originated from a girl under 10 years old in good health.

This clonotype was picked up one time. The V gene is TRBV6-6, the J gene TRBJ1-4; no definite D call. The CDR3 is 12 residues long. CDR1 and CDR2 (germline): MNHNY, SVGAGI (reference sequence). V lost 10 bases, J lost 3 bases, and 9 bases lay in between. In DNA, the CDR3 is TGTGCCACCCGTCTAGCTAATGAAAAACTGTTTTTT. Its translation is CATRLANEKLFF.

To note about this clonotype: The junction shows a germline mismatch at one end, possibly a read error. The rearrangement uses TRBV5-1 and TRBJ2-1; D is perhaps TRBD2 (6 bases). The J call may be in error: the DNA end matches TRBJ2-7 better. Germline V lookup: CDR1 SGHRS, CDR2 YFSETQ. The CDR3 length is 16 residues. The CDR3, as DNA: TGCGCCACCTCGGACGGGGGAGTGAAGCCCTCCCACGAGCAGTACTTC. Its translation: CATSDGGVKPSHEQYF.